This paragraph reports one TCR beta chain. This clone has just one count. Its recognized antigen is unknown. Nothing much larger sits one base from this clone, and base qualities are not available. This entry is derived from a study of blood T cell repertoires in COVID-19 (dated by TCRdb to between 2020 and 2021). At the level of the whole study: Collaborator samples came from the United States, Italy and Spain and covered acute and convalescent phases of COVID-19. The repertoires were released in a freely available public database intended as a resource for research on the immune response to SARS-CoV-2. The samples were drawn from the first 160 participants of the ongoing ImmuneRACE study and from 1,254 subjects provided by 6 global collaborators. The material from the prospective study consisted of cDNA or gDNA derived from T cells, B-cell-depleted T cells, or PBMCs. The sample metadata nearly always contained a de-identified subject ID, COVID-19 status, age in years and sex. Where available, HLA class I and class II types were taken from metadata supplied by the sample provider and were not determined by assay-based typing. The dataset comprised deeply sampled blood TCRbeta repertoires from subjects exposed to, actively infected with, or recovered from COVID-19. Overall results and qualifications from the work: The quantity of clinical and demographic metadata differed by source and by participant and was supplied without curation.

The collaborating institutions used their own protocols to collect whole blood in K2EDTA tubes. For TCRbeta analysis, collaborators shipped samples in one of three forms: frozen whole blood, isolated PBMCs, or DNA extracted from either of those sample types. The CDR3 runs 14 residues from the cysteine to the phenylalanine. Only the CDR3 part of the read is kept: 42 bases, read in frame from the first base. Trimming at the junction amounts to 1 base on V and 10 bases on J, and the germline ends lie 14 bases apart. The germline V gene yields ENHRY for CDR1 and SYGVKD for CDR2. The immunoSEQ Assay, a bias-controlled multiplex PCR, was used to amplify TCRbeta CDR3 regions from genomic DNA. Per the original workflow: Nucleated cell counts per sample were estimated from amplification of reference gene primers within the assay. To quantify the absolute abundance of each unique TCRbeta CDR3 rearrangement, sequence reads were collapsed and filtered. For each sample, productive Simpson clonality was calculated as the square root of Simpson's diversity index over productive rearrangements. TCRdb stores this immuneACCESS table with in-frame sequences only. Part of the clones is absent; in the studies checked, under half of the shortfall reflects unresolved V genes, and no reason is known for the rest. V and J calls and clone size are given by that table; D and trimming were obtained from the DNA. Recorded for this sample are over 150,000 clones; about 86% of them occurred a single time. Of the sample, around 6.6% is held by the ten largest clones.

This receptor was identified in a man in his fifties or sixties with active or convalescent COVID-19. The chain employs TRBV10-3 and TRBJ2-1, and possibly TRBD1, on 5 matching bases. Sequences were obtained from peripheral blood. The nucleotide sequence is TGTGCCATCAGTGAGTGGCAGGGAAAAGGGGAGCAGTTCTTC. Translated, this gives CAISEWQGKGEQFF.